These 10 T cell receptor beta chains were sequenced from one sample in a study of regulatory T cells in long-lasting Graves disease. Time point of the sample: persistent/refractory GD, antithyroid drugs over 5 years with positive TRAb. Preparation of the TCR library used RNA extracted from PBMCs. CDR3-region Arm-PCR and iRepertoire HTBI primers produced the TCR beta libraries. TCRdb re-analysed the multiplex PCR reads in MiXCR, keeping a single row per CDR3 protein. The sample includes about 430,000 distinct CDR3 sequences, roughly 21% of them seen just once. The sample was peripheral blood mononuclear cells (PBMCs), taken when the disease was refractory, from a patient treated with antithyroid drugs. The receptors shown here come from a female donor with Graves disease.

V gene TRBV3-1 combines with J gene TRBJ2-1; TRBD1 matches at 9 bases. V lost 0 bases, J lost 8 bases, and 8 bases stayed unmatched. CDR3 size: 16 residues. Germline CDR1 LGHDT, CDR2 YNNKEL (reference sequence). CDR3 nucleotides: TGTGCCAGCAGCCAAGATCTGGGGACAGGGTCAGATGAGCAGTTCTTC. Translation gives CASSQDLGTGSDEQFF.

This clonotype occurred many times. This chain uses TRBV10-3 with TRBJ2-7; no clear D gene. The V gene's germline CDR1 is ENHRY and CDR2 SYGVKD. The ends were cut back, 0 bases at V and 0 bases at J, with 18 bases in the middle. This CDR3 region has 18 residues. CDR3 amino acids: CAISESPIDARSSYEQYF. The CDR3 DNA reads TGTGCCATCAGTGAGTCGCCCATTGACGCAAGGAGCTCCTACGAGCAGTACTTC.

In this sample, this clonotype turned up a few times. The CDR3: CSVESTDEFRGYTF. Written as DNA, the CDR3 is TGCAGCGTTGAATCCACCGACGAATTCAGGGGCTACACCTTC. The genes are TRBV29-1 and TRBJ1-2; D not resolved. This CDR3 is built from 14 residues. Germline CDR1 and CDR2: SQVTM and ANQGSEA. The V gene lost 2 bases and the J gene lost 8 bases, with 18 bases spanning the gap.

In this sample, this clonotype turned up once. The V and J genes are TRBV6-1 and TRBJ2-1; 11 bases align to TRBD2. Germline V gives CDR1 MNHNS, CDR2 SASEGT. V trimming: 8 bases; J trimming: 4 bases; junction bases outside the gene matches: 10. The CDR3 is 16 amino acids. The DNA of the CDR3 is TGTGCCAGCCTGACTAGCGGGACGTACAGATACAATGAGCAGTTCTTC. Translated: CASLTSGTYRYNEQFF.

This sequence joins TRBV7-2 and TRBJ2-2; 7 positions agree with TRBD2. Germline lookup yields CDR1 SGHTA and CDR2 FQGNSA. The CDR3 sequence is 19 residues long. Unmatched junction bases numbered 13, after V lost 3 bases and J lost 0 bases. The CDR3 nucleotides read TGTGCCAGCAGCTTTTCCCGTGAGGGAGGGAAGACGAACACCGGGGAGCTGTTTTTT. Its protein is CASSFSREGGKTNTGELFF. The full variable domain, rest sourced from reference TRBV7-2 and TRBJ2-2, is GAGVSQSPSNKVTEKGKDVELRCDPISGHTALYWYRQSLGQGLEFLIYFQGNSAPDKSGLPSDRFSAERTGGSVSTLTIQRTQQEDSAVYLCASSFSREGGKTNTGELFFGEGSRLTVL.

The chain employs TRBV5-1 and TRBJ2-5, with D possibly matching TRBD1 (5 bases). Trimming removed 4 bases at V and 0 bases at J, with 10 bases between. Germline V lookup: CDR1 SGHRS, CDR2 YFSETQ. The CDR3 length is 14 residues. In DNA, the CDR3 is TGCGCCAGCAGCCCGACAGCGTACCAAGAGACCCAGTACTTC. Its protein is CASSPTAYQETQYF. The full variable domain, with the rest looked up from reference TRBV5-1 and TRBJ2-5, is KAGVTQTPRYLIKTRGQQVTLSCSPISGHRSVSWYQQTPGQGLQFLFEYFSETQRNKGNFPGRFSGRQFSNSRSEMNVSTLELGDSALYLCASSPTAYQETQYFGPGTRLLVL.

This CDR3 reads CASRLAATYNEQFF. CDR3 DNA sequence: TGTGCCAGCAGACTAGCGGCTACCTACAATGAGCAGTTCTTC. This sequence joins TRBV27 and TRBJ2-1, with TRBD2 matching 8 bases. J was trimmed by 2 bases and V by 6 bases; bases with no gene match: 3. This CDR3 is built from 14 residues. Germline CDR1 and CDR2: MNHEY and SMNVEV (reference sequence).

About this clonotype: A read error may account for a junction end that differs from germline. This chain uses TRBV7-9 with TRBJ1-1; weak D call: TRBD1 (6 bases). The germline V gene encodes CDR1 SEHNR and CDR2 FQNEAQ (reference sequence). The CDR3 totals 16 residues. CDR3 amino acids: CASSPSEQGMRTEAFF. DNA for the CDR3: TGTGCCAGCAGCCCGAGCGAACAGGGAATGAGGACTGAGGCTTTCTTT. The full variable domain, in which reference TRBV7-9 and TRBJ1-1 provide the parts outside the CDR3, is DTGVSQNPRHKITKRGQNVTFRCDPISEHNRLYWYRQTLGQGPEFLTYFQNEAQLEKSRLLSDRFSAERPKGSFSTLEIQRTEQGDSAMYLCASSPSEQGMRTEAFFGQGTRLTVV.

This clonotype was counted a few times. The chain employs TRBV11-1 and TRBJ2-2; 7 positions match TRBD2. This CDR3 is 19 amino acids long. CDR1 and CDR2 from the germline V gene are SGHAT and FQDESV (reference sequence). V was clipped by 1 base and J by 0 bases; unmatched bases: 11. CDR3 sequence reads: CASSLDRLAEGSNTGELFF. CDR3 DNA sequence: TGTGCCAGCAGCTTAGATAGGCTAGCGGAGGGTTCGAACACCGGGGAGCTGTTTTTT.

The chain links TRBV9 to TRBJ2-3; 7 nucleotides align to TRBD2. After removal of 3 bases from V and 0 bases from J, the junction contained 4 bases not matched to a gene. The CDR3 totals 15 residues. Germline V lookup: CDR1 SGDLS, CDR2 YYNGEE. The CDR3 sequence: CASSATSPSTDTQYF. CDR3 DNA: TGTGCCAGCAGCGCGACTAGCCCGAGCACAGATACGCAGTATTTT. The variable domain in full, with the rest retrieved from reference TRBV9 and TRBJ2-3, is DSGVTQTPKHLITATGQRVTLRCSPRSGDLSVYWYQQSLDQGLQFLIQYYNGEERAKGNILERFSAQQFPDLHSELNLSSLELGDSALYFCASSATSPSTDTQYFGPGTRLTVL.